This passage covers 26 T cell receptor beta chains from one sample sequenced in a study of OX40 agonist ivuxolimab in advanced cancers. The method was immunoSEQ multiplex PCR; TCRdb's version includes in-frame clones alone and lacks a portion of them. The sample shows about 46,000 clones, about 80% of them seen only once. Sequences were derived from CD4+ or CD8+ T cells sorted from blood, sampled in a trial of the OX40 agonist ivuxolimab. The receptors were sampled from an adult with an advanced solid tumor such as melanoma, head and neck, liver or kidney cancer.

This rearrangement joins TRBV30 to TRBJ1-3, with D uncertain. Germline CDR1 GTSNPN, CDR2 SVGIG (reference sequence). There are 16 residues in the CDR3. V lost 0 bases, J lost 3 bases, and 15 bases lay in between. In DNA, the CDR3 is TGTGCCTGGAGTGTACTTCCCCGGGGTATTGGAAACACCATATATTTT. Translation gives CAWSVLPRGIGNTIYF.

The CDR3 loop is CSAEVDSTLKQYF. CDR3 bases: TGCAGCGCCGAGGTGGACAGCACCTTGAAGCAGTACTTC. V and J are TRBV29-1 and TRBJ2-7, with a tentative D call TRBD1 (6 bases). Trimming pared 7 bases from V and 8 bases from J, leaving 21 bases between. Germline assignment: CDR1 SQVTM and CDR2 ANQGSEA. The CDR3 loop spans 13 amino acids.

V and J are TRBV11-2 and TRBJ2-1; unclear D gene. The CDR3 spans 11 residues. Germline V gene data show CDR1 as SGHAT and CDR2 as FQNNGV. Trimming shortened V by 5 bases and J by 8 bases, and 7 bases separated the two germline ends. The CDR3 sequence is CASSADYEQFF. The DNA for the CDR3 is TGTGCCAGCAGCGCAGACTATGAGCAGTTCTTC.

Sample share makes this clone medium-sized. The chain has TRBV28 and TRBJ1-2; unclear D gene. Germline assignment: CDR1 MDHEN and CDR2 SYDVKM. This CDR3 region has 13 residues. V was pared by 2 bases and J by 7 bases, with 11 bases between. Written as DNA, the CDR3 is TGTGCCAGCAGTTTAGTCAGTCCCCCTGGCTACACCTTC. Amino acid sequence: CASSLVSPPGYTF.

The chain links TRBV19 to TRBJ2-1; 12 nucleotides align to TRBD2. This CDR3 comprises 17 residues. Trimming at V came to 5 bases and at J to 3 bases, leaving 8 bases not matched to a gene. In germline, CDR1 is LNHDA, CDR2 SQIVND (reference sequence). DNA for the CDR3: TGTGCCAGTAGTTCCCGGACTAGCGGGAATCTCTACAATGAGCAGTTCTTC. Its protein product is CASSSRTSGNLYNEQFF.

CDR3 sequence (DNA): TGTGCCAGCAGGACACCGGGACGGGGAAGCTCCTACGAGCAGTACTTC. It codes for CASRTPGRGSSYEQYF. The J gene is TRBJ2-7, the V gene TRBV2; D is possibly TRBD1 or TRBD2 (5 bases each). CDR1 is SNHLY and CDR2 is FYNNEI in the germline V gene. The ends were cut back, 6 bases at V and 0 bases at J, with 18 bases in the middle. The CDR3 is made up of 16 amino acids.

This clone is a singleton in its sample. This sequence joins TRBV2 and TRBJ1-1; tentatively, D is TRBD1 (5 bases). This CDR3 region has 14 residues. V shed 2 bases and J shed 7 bases, with 14 bases lying between them. Germline loops: CDR1 SNHLY, CDR2 FYNNEI. This CDR3 is CASSERLGANEAFF. DNA for the CDR3: TGTGCCAGCAGTGAAAGGTTAGGGGCGAATGAAGCTTTCTTT.

The V call is TRBV18, the J call TRBJ2-7, with 11 bases identical to TRBD2. Germline V lookup: CDR1 KGHSH, CDR2 LQKENI. Trimming removed 3 bases from V and 7 bases from J; junction bases left unmatched: 5. The CDR3 sequence is 14 residues long. DNA for the CDR3: TGTGCCAGCTCACCGACTAGCGGGGTGTGGGAGCAGTACTTC. Translation: CASSPTSGVWEQYF.

In the case of this clone: The same CDR3 is also encoded by other DNA sequences in this sample. The chain is built from TRBV20-1 and TRBJ2-1, with TRBD2 as a possible D gene (6 bases). This CDR3 comprises 11 residues. The V and J ends lost 5 bases and 5 bases respectively, with 7 bases between them. CDR1 is DFQATT and CDR2 is SNEGSKA in the germline V gene (reference sequence). The DNA for the CDR3 is TGCAGTGCTGGGGGGAACAATGAGCAGTTCTTC. This codes for CSAGGNNEQFF.

The V call is TRBV6-6, the J call TRBJ1-1; unclear D gene. Trimming pared 6 bases from V and 1 base from J, leaving 9 bases between. This CDR3 contains 13 residues. Germline assignment: CDR1 MNHNY and CDR2 SVGAGI (reference sequence). In DNA form, the CDR3 reads TGTGCCAGCAGGCCCGTTTGGAACACTGAAGCTTTCTTT. Translated, it gives CASRPVWNTEAFF.

This clone occurred once. The chain employs TRBV7-8 and TRBJ2-1; TRBD2 agrees at 7 bases. Trimming cost V 1 base and J 8 bases; bases outside gene matches: 5. Per germline, CDR1 SGHVS and CDR2 FQNEAQ. The CDR3 consists of 14 residues. CDR3 DNA: TGTGCCAGCAGCTTAGGGCCGGCGGGGGATGAGCAGTTCTTC. This encodes CASSLGPAGDEQFF.

V and J are TRBV5-1 and TRBJ1-6, with D possibly matching TRBD1 (6 bases). CDR1 is SGHRS and CDR2 is YFSETQ in the germline V gene. The CDR3 runs to 18 residues. Trimming took 4 bases from V and 9 from J, leaving 26 bases between them. The CDR3 sequence: CASSIGGGTLGLGSPLHF. The CDR3 coding sequence is TGCGCCAGCAGCATTGGGGGGGGCACACTAGGGCTCGGTTCACCCCTCCACTTT.

The chain is built from TRBV19 and TRBJ1-5, with D hard to call. This CDR3 spans 14 amino acids. CDR1 and CDR2 from the germline V gene are LNHDA and SQIVND (reference sequence). The germline V and J ends were trimmed by 5 bases and 1 base, with 9 bases remaining between them. CDR3 DNA sequence: TGTGCCAGTAGTGCCATCCAAAGCAATCAGCCCCAGCATTTT. Protein product: CASSAIQSNQPQHF.

The rearrangement links TRBV19 to TRBJ1-5; D is unresolved. V shed 6 bases and J shed 5 bases, with 8 bases lying between them. The CDR3 is made up of 12 amino acids. CDR1 and CDR2 (germline): LNHDA, SQIVND (reference sequence). CDR3 residues: CASSNDYQPQHF. The DNA for the CDR3 is TGTGCCAGTAGCAACGACTATCAGCCCCAGCATTTT.

The chain is built from TRBV5-6 and TRBJ1-2; 7 bases line up with TRBD1. The CDR3 has 12 amino acids. V lost 2 bases, J lost 8 bases, and 3 bases stayed unmatched. Germline CDR1 is SGHDT and CDR2 is YYEEEE. The CDR3 sequence: CASSFRQGGYTF. The DNA for the CDR3 is TGTGCCAGCAGCTTTCGACAGGGAGGCTACACCTTC.

V is TRBV7-8 and J is TRBJ1-1; 7 bases are shared with TRBD1. Germline V gene sequence: CDR1 SGHVS, CDR2 FQNEAQ. Trimming took 3 bases from V and 3 from J; bases not matched to a gene: 4. The CDR3 contains 14 residues. CDR3 DNA: TGTGCCAGCAGCTTGGACAGGACCTACACTGAAGCTTTCTTT. Protein product: CASSLDRTYTEAFF. Full variable domain (missing parts from reference TRBV7-8 and TRBJ1-1): GAGVSQSPRYKVAKRGQDVALRCDPISGHVSLFWYQQALGQGPEFLTYFQNEAQLDKSGLPSDRFFAERPEGSVSTLKIQRTQQEDSAVYLCASSLDRTYTEAFFGQGTRLTVV.

The CDR3 spells CASSLGGRETQYF. As DNA, the CDR3 is TGTGCCAGCAGCTTAGGGGGGCGGGAGACCCAGTACTTC. The rearrangement links TRBV7-9 to TRBJ2-5, with D possibly being TRBD1 (6 bases). Per the germline V gene, CDR1 is SEHNR and CDR2 is FQNEAQ (reference sequence). The CDR3 totals 13 residues. Trimming stripped 1 base from V and 5 bases from J, with 8 bases between.

The CDR3 DNA sequence: TGTGCCAGCAGTTTATGGGCCCGGACAGGGGGTCTTGAAGCTTTCTTT. This sequence encodes CASSLWARTGGLEAFF. The chain has TRBV28 and TRBJ1-1; 10 nucleotides align to TRBD1. J lost 7 bases, V lost 0 bases, and 8 bases had no gene match. Germline-derived CDR1 and CDR2 are MDHEN and SYDVKM. The CDR3 consists of 16 residues.

The chain carries TRBV19 and TRBJ2-5, with 10 bases fitting TRBD1. Losses at the gene ends were 10 bases for V and 2 bases for J; bases not matched to a gene: 7. The CDR3 has 14 amino acids. CDR1 and CDR2 (germline): LNHDA, SQIVND (reference sequence). In DNA, the CDR3 is TGTGCCACCAGGGACAGGGGCGCTCAAGAGACCCAGTACTTC. The encoded protein is CATRDRGAQETQYF.

The chain carries TRBV29-1 and TRBJ2-2; maybe TRBD2 (6 bases). CDR3 length: 14 residues. Germline loops: CDR1 SQVTM, CDR2 ANQGSEA. V shed 4 bases and J shed 6 bases, with 15 bases lying between them. The CDR3 sequence: CSVGASAEPGELFF. In DNA form, the CDR3 reads TGCAGCGTTGGCGCTAGCGCGGAACCCGGGGAGCTGTTTTTT.

The chain joins TRBV4-3 to TRBJ1-2, with 7 bases lining up with TRBD1. V gave up 3 bases and J gave up 7 bases; unmatched junction bases: 8. Looked up from germline, CDR1 is LGHNA and CDR2 is YSLEER. The CDR3 runs 14 residues. The chain's CDR3 is CASSHIGTALGYTF. The CDR3 DNA reads as TGCGCCAGCAGCCATATCGGGACAGCCCTTGGCTACACCTTC.

This chain uses TRBV18 with TRBJ2-7, with 12 bases that match TRBD1. Germline V lookup: CDR1 KGHSH, CDR2 LQKENI. This CDR3 comprises 14 residues. With 6 bases clipped from V and 5 bases from J, the junction kept 5 bases outside the gene matches. The CDR3 region has the DNA TGTGCCAGCTCTCCGGGACAGGGGGCCAACGAGCAGTACTTC. This sequence encodes CASSPGQGANEQYF.

This chain uses TRBV18 with TRBJ2-2; 9 bases line up with TRBD1. Looked up from germline, CDR1 is KGHSH and CDR2 is LQKENI. V lost 8 bases to trimming and J lost 3 bases; unmatched junction nucleotides: 4. The CDR3 extends over 14 amino acids. The CDR3 spells CASLRDRDTGELFF. The CDR3, as DNA: TGTGCCAGCCTGCGGGACAGGGACACCGGGGAGCTGTTTTTT.

This sequence joins TRBV27 and TRBJ2-5, with TRBD1 identical over 11 bases. Germline lookup yields CDR1 MNHEY and CDR2 SMNVEV (reference sequence). V shed 6 bases and J 4 bases; nucleotides not matched to a gene: 7. The CDR3 is 15 amino acids. This CDR3 is CASRIPGTGGETQYF. The CDR3, as DNA: TGTGCCAGCAGGATCCCCGGGACAGGGGGAGAGACCCAGTACTTC.

This chain links TRBV5-4 with TRBJ1-3; maybe TRBD1 (6 bases). The CDR3 is 15 residues long. The ends were cut back, 4 bases at V and 4 bases at J, with 15 bases in the middle. Germline V lookup: CDR1 SGHNT, CDR2 YYREEE (reference sequence). Written as DNA, the CDR3 is TGTGCCAGCAGCCCCGACAGGTCAGTCGGAAACACCATATATTTT. Translated: CASSPDRSVGNTIYF.

V is TRBV2 and J is TRBJ1-3, with D possibly TRBD1 on 5 matching bases. Deletions cut 6 bases from V and 0 bases from J, with 12 bases between. The CDR3 covers 15 residues. The germline gives CDR1 SNHLY, CDR2 FYNNEI. CDR3 protein: CASSPRRGSGNTIYF. The DNA of the CDR3 is TGTGCCAGCAGCCCCAGAAGGGGCTCTGGAAACACCATATATTTT.